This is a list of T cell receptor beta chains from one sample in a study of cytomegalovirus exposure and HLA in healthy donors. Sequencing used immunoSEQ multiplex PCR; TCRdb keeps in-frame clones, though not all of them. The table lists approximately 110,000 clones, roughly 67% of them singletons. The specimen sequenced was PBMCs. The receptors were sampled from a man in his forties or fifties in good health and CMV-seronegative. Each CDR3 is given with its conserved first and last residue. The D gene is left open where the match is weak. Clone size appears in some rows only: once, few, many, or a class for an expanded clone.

CDR3: CASSEWLGGEQYF; DNA: TGTGCCAGCAGTGAATGGTTAGGAGGCGAGCAGTACTTC; D: NA; size: NA; V: TRBV6-1; J: TRBJ2-7
CDR3: CASSLAGIYAFF; DNA: TGTGCCAGCAGCTTGGCCGGGATTTATGCTTTCTTT; D: NA; size: NA; V: TRBV5-6; J: TRBJ1-1
CDR3: CASSPWMGSSGNTIYF; DNA: TGTGCCAGCAGCCCCTGGATGGGGAGCTCTGGAAACACCATATATTTT; D: NA; size: few; V: TRBV5-5; J: TRBJ1-3
CDR3: CASSFLTSVHTDTQYF; DNA: TGTGCCAGTAGTTTCTTGACTAGCGTTCACACAGATACGCAGTATTTT; D: TRBD2; size: NA; V: TRBV19; J: TRBJ2-3
CDR3: CSVTDRLSYNEQFF; DNA: TGCAGCGTTACCGACAGACTCTCCTACAATGAGCAGTTCTTC; D: NA; size: few; V: TRBV29-1; J: TRBJ2-1
CDR3: CASSPGQVVWGTDTQYF; DNA: TGCGCCAGCAGCCCAGGACAGGTGGTATGGGGCACAGATACGCAGTATTTT; D: TRBD1; size: NA; V: TRBV5-1; J: TRBJ2-3
CDR3: CASSLSREITGNTIYF; DNA: TGTGCCAGCAGCCTAAGCAGGGAAATCACTGGAAACACCATATATTTT; D: NA; size: NA; V: TRBV7-6; J: TRBJ1-3
CDR3: CASSSLPGQITDTQYF; DNA: TGCGCCAGCAGCTCCCTCCCGGGACAGATAACAGATACGCAGTATTTT; D: TRBD1; size: NA; V: TRBV5-1; J: TRBJ2-3
CDR3: CASSLVSRIQETQYF; DNA: TGCGCCAGCAGCTTGGTTTCGCGGATCCAAGAGACCCAGTACTTC; D: NA; size: NA; V: TRBV5-1; J: TRBJ2-5
CDR3: CASRERDSSQETQYF; DNA: TGTGCCAGTAGAGAGAGGGACAGCTCCCAAGAGACCCAGTACTTC; D: TRBD1; size: few; V: TRBV19; J: TRBJ2-5
CDR3: CASSPATGGGTEAFF; DNA: TGTGCCAGCTCACCAGCTACAGGGGGCGGCACTGAAGCTTTCTTT; D: TRBD1; size: NA; V: TRBV18; J: TRBJ1-1
CDR3: CASSLLRTGEQPQHF; DNA: TGTGCCAGCAGTTTACTTAGGACAGGGGAACAGCCCCAGCATTTT; D: TRBD1; size: NA; V: TRBV28; J: TRBJ1-5
CDR3: CASSVDNRRDYPGANVLTF; DNA: TGTGCCAGCAGCGTAGATAATAGGAGAGATTACCCTGGGGCCAACGTCCTGACTTTC; D: NA; size: NA; V: TRBV9; J: TRBJ2-6
CDR3: CASGPGLAGLDTQYF; DNA: TGTGCCAGCGGGCCGGGGCTAGCGGGTTTAGATACGCAGTATTTT; D: TRBD2; size: NA; V: TRBV9; J: TRBJ2-3
CDR3: CSVRGLWGYTF; DNA: TGCAGCGTGAGGGGGTTGTGGGGCTACACCTTC; D: NA; size: NA; V: TRBV29-1; J: TRBJ1-2
CDR3: CASSLLAGDGYTF; DNA: TGCGCCAGCAGCCTTTTGGCGGGGGACGGCTACACCTTC; D: NA; size: NA; V: TRBV5-1; J: TRBJ1-2
CDR3: CASSPVKQVNTEAFF; DNA: TGTGCCAGCTCACCAGTCAAGCAGGTGAACACTGAAGCTTTCTTT; D: NA; size: once; V: TRBV18; J: TRBJ1-1
CDR3: CASSDKGSSYNSPLHF; DNA: TGTGCCAGTAGCGACAAAGGTAGCTCCTATAATTCACCCCTCCACTTT; D: NA; size: NA; V: TRBV19; J: TRBJ1-6
CDR3: CASSYESGNSPLHF; DNA: TGTGCCAGCAGTTACGAGTCAGGGAATTCACCCCTCCACTTT; D: NA; size: NA; V: TRBV7-9; J: TRBJ1-6
CDR3: CASRRGEQYF; DNA: TGTGCCAGCAGGAGAGGAGAGCAGTACTTC; D: NA; size: NA; V: TRBV6-5; J: TRBJ2-7
CDR3: CASSKNGTGENIQYF; DNA: TGCGCCAGCAGTAAAAATGGGACAGGAGAAAACATTCAGTACTTC; D: TRBD1; size: NA; V: TRBV10-1; J: TRBJ2-4
CDR3: CASSMGDRGSETQYF; DNA: TGTGCCAGTAGTATGGGGGACAGGGGGTCTGAGACCCAGTACTTC; D: TRBD1; size: NA; V: TRBV19; J: TRBJ2-5
CDR3: CASKLGWGGFQPQHF; DNA: TGTGCCAGTAAATTGGGGTGGGGGGGGTTTCAGCCCCAGCATTTT; D: NA; size: NA; V: TRBV19; J: TRBJ1-5
CDR3: CASSLTGGSEGQYF; DNA: TGCGCCAGCAGCCTCACGGGGGGGAGCGAAGGGCAGTACTTC; D: TRBD2; size: NA; V: TRBV4-1; J: TRBJ2-7
CDR3: CASSQEWGRTTGELFF; DNA: TGCGCCAGCAGCCAAGAATGGGGCCGGACCACCGGGGAGCTGTTTTTT; D: NA; size: NA; V: TRBV4-3; J: TRBJ2-2
CDR3: CASSQDGGGRLTDTQYF; DNA: TGCGCCAGCAGCCAAGATGGGGGGGGGCGACTCACAGATACGCAGTATTTT; D: NA; size: NA; V: TRBV4-3; J: TRBJ2-3
CDR3: CASSRGTGLAKNIQYF; DNA: TGTGCCAGCAGCCGAGGGACAGGGCTAGCCAAAAACATTCAGTACTTC; D: TRBD1; size: NA; V: TRBV5-6; J: TRBJ2-4
CDR3: CASSDQGKDTQYF; DNA: TGTGCCAGCAGTGACCAGGGGAAAGATACGCAGTATTTT; D: NA; size: NA; V: TRBV6-1; J: TRBJ2-3
CDR3: CASRHLAGGLGEQYF; DNA: TGCGCCAGCAGACATCTAGCGGGGGGGCTCGGCGAGCAGTACTTC; D: TRBD2; size: NA; V: TRBV5-1; J: TRBJ2-7
CDR3: CASSQEIGAGGQETQYF; DNA: TGCGCCAGCAGCCAAGAAATAGGAGCGGGGGGTCAAGAGACCCAGTACTTC; D: TRBD2; size: once; V: TRBV4-1; J: TRBJ2-5
CDR3: CASSSGRGEQYF; DNA: TGTGCCAGCAGCAGTGGACGGGGCGAGCAGTACTTC; D: NA; size: NA; V: TRBV6-5; J: TRBJ2-7
CDR3: CASSRGVGTYQPQHF; DNA: TGCGCCAGCAGCCGGGGGGTAGGGACCTATCAGCCCCAGCATTTT; D: NA; size: NA; V: TRBV4-1; J: TRBJ1-5
CDR3: CASSPQSGGRGYEQYF; DNA: TGTGCCAGCTCACCACAAAGCGGGGGCCGGGGCTACGAGCAGTACTTC; D: TRBD2; size: few; V: TRBV18; J: TRBJ2-7
CDR3: CASSQSFRQTGGNNEQFF; DNA: TGCGCCAGCAGTCAATCGTTTCGTCAGACAGGTGGTAACAATGAGCAGTTCTTC; D: NA; size: NA; V: TRBV23-1; J: TRBJ2-1
CDR3: CASSIRDRGYNEQFF; DNA: TGTGCCAGCAGCATCCGGGACAGGGGCTACAATGAGCAGTTCTTC; D: TRBD1; size: few; V: TRBV27; J: TRBJ2-1
CDR3: CASSYQDRFEAFF; DNA: TGTGCCAGCAGTTACCAGGACAGATTTGAAGCTTTCTTT; D: NA; size: NA; V: TRBV6-5; J: TRBJ1-1
CDR3: CAIRDSDTEAFF; DNA: TGTGCCATCCGGGACAGTGACACTGAAGCTTTCTTT; D: TRBD1; size: NA; V: TRBV6-1; J: TRBJ1-1
CDR3: CASSRTVGQGTGEKLFF; DNA: TGTGCCAGCAGCCGGACTGTAGGACAGGGGACGGGGGAAAAACTGTTTTTT; D: TRBD1; size: NA; V: TRBV5-6; J: TRBJ1-4
CDR3: CASSLVAGDYGYPF; DNA: TGTGCCAGCAGCTTGGTGGCGGGGGACTATGGCTACCCCTTC; D: NA; size: NA; V: TRBV5-6; J: TRBJ1-2
CDR3: CASSQDHRGVKYGYTF; DNA: TGCGCCAGCAGCCAAGATCACAGGGGGGTAAAATATGGCTACACCTTC; D: TRBD1; size: NA; V: TRBV4-3; J: TRBJ1-2
CDR3: CASSLNRAGPGNTIYF; DNA: TGCGCCAGCAGCTTGAATCGGGCAGGGCCTGGAAACACCATATATTTT; D: NA; size: NA; V: TRBV5-1; J: TRBJ1-3
CDR3: CASSLGDRGIYEQYF; DNA: TGTGCCAGCAGCTTGGGTGACAGGGGTATTTACGAGCAGTACTTC; D: TRBD1; size: once; V: TRBV5-4; J: TRBJ2-7
CDR3: CASSLDGGNQPQHF; DNA: TGCGCCAGCAGCTTGGACGGGGGTAATCAGCCCCAGCATTTT; D: NA; size: few; V: TRBV5-1; J: TRBJ1-5
CDR3: CASSPPTGDHYEQYF; DNA: TGTGCCAGCAGTCCACCGACAGGGGATCACTACGAGCAGTACTTC; D: TRBD1; size: once; V: TRBV7-9; J: TRBJ2-7
CDR3: CASRTSGDQETQYF; DNA: TGCGCCAGCCGGACTAGCGGGGACCAAGAGACCCAGTACTTC; D: TRBD2; size: NA; V: TRBV5-1; J: TRBJ2-5